This T cell receptor beta chain originates from a study of cytomegalovirus exposure and HLA in healthy donors. Overall study findings and caveats: It emerged from a later analysis that several of the most significant clusters appeared to be linked to common viral pathogens. About 87% or about 30% of the time was how often most TCR beta V segments were productive, according to an earlier analysis.

The CDR3 consists of 15 residues. Germline loops: CDR1 MDHEN, CDR2 SYDVKM. The V and J ends lost 2 bases and 1 base, in that order; junction bases with no gene match: 5. Concerning this clone: Antigen specificity is unknown.

The study ran its PCR with 60 Vbeta and 13 Jbeta primers. Data came from immunoSEQ multiplex PCR; TCRdb stores just in-frame clones and leaves some out. In the table there are about 130,000 clones, approximately 80% of which are singletons. The rearrangement joins TRBV28 to TRBJ2-7; 7 bases are a match to TRBD1. This receptor was identified in a male donor in good health and CMV-seronegative. Input material: PBMCs. In nucleotides, the CDR3 is TGTGCCAGCAGTTTACCGACAGGGTCTTCCTACGAGCAGTACTTC. Translating it yields CASSLPTGSSYEQYF.